This TCR beta chain was recovered during a study of cytomegalovirus exposure and HLA in healthy donors. Details on this clone: Its antigen is undetermined.

In the PCR, 60 Vbeta and 13 Jbeta primers were used. Measured with immunoSEQ multiplex PCR; TCRdb has only the in-frame clones, and not every one. The table includes under 200,000 clones, roughly 87% detected once. Regarding the study as a whole: Highest at DRB1 and lowest at HLA-C, TCR association rates differed among HLA loci in a later analysis. Several V segments, TRBV6-2 and TRBV6-3 among them, could not be told apart and were dropped.

V lost 2 bases to trimming and J lost 8 bases, with 12 bases between them. The CDR3 has 13 amino acids. Germline CDR1 is ENHRY and CDR2 is SYGVKD. The clonotype comes from a boy between 2 and 15 years old in good health and CMV-seronegative. The J gene is TRBJ1-2, the V gene TRBV10-3; D is unclear. Sequencing was performed on PBMCs. DNA for the CDR3: TGTGCCATCAGTGAGAACCAGTTGGTCGGCTACACCTTC. Its translation is CAISENQLVGYTF.